Listed below are T cell receptor beta chains from one sample, sequenced in a study of shared clonotypes between healthy human individuals. TCRdb keeps only in-frame clones here, not all; method: immunoSEQ multiplex PCR. The sample lists roughly 640,000 clones, around two thirds occurring once. The sample comprised memory CD4+ T cells sorted from blood. These receptors all stem from a woman aged 25 to 39 in good health. The CDR3 runs from the conserved cysteine through the conserved F or W. The D gene is left open where the match is weak. A clone size is listed for some rows: how often the clone was seen (once, few, many), or a class if it is expanded.

TRBV25-1	TRBJ2-7	NA	NA	CASTPSAASGPHEQYF	TGTGCCAGCACCCCCTCGGCGGCCTCCGGCCCCCACGAGCAGTACTTC
TRBV11-2	TRBJ1-1	NA	NA	CASSLIAGVATEAFF	TGTGCCAGCAGCTTAATCGCAGGGGTGGCCACTGAAGCTTTCTTT
TRBV18	TRBJ2-5	NA	NA	CASSTIVERTDTRYF	TGTGCCAGCTCGACAATTGTGGAAAGGACTGACACTCGGTACTTC
TRBV19	TRBJ2-2	NA	NA	CASSPSAPGTGELFF	TGTGCCAGTAGTCCCTCGGCCCCGGGCACCGGGGAGCTGTTTTTT
TRBV29-1	TRBJ2-1	NA	NA	CSATLAQSGHEQFF	TGCAGCGCAACACTAGCTCAAAGTGGCCATGAGCAGTTCTTC
TRBV6-4	TRBJ2-3	NA	TRBD2	CASSEREGGTDTQYF	TGTGCCAGCAGTGAGCGGGAGGGCGGCACAGATACGCAGTATTTT
TRBV28	TRBJ2-3	NA	NA	CASSFRGELADTQYF	TGTGCCAGCAGTTTTAGGGGGGAGCTCGCAGATACGCAGTATTTT
TRBV5-1	TRBJ2-7	NA	NA	CASRQGMSYEQYF	TGCGCCAGCAGGCAGGGGATGAGTTACGAGCAGTACTTC
TRBV30	TRBJ1-2	NA	TRBD1	CAWSKGSGQGHLGF	TGTGCCTGGAGTAAGGGCTCGGGACAGGGTCACCTGGGCTTC
TRBV28	TRBJ1-5	NA	NA	CASGFRGGPQHF	TGTGCCAGCGGATTCAGGGGTGGGCCCCAGCATTTT
TRBV27	TRBJ1-5	NA	NA	CASSFSQGNQPQHF	TGTGCCAGCAGTTTTAGTCAAGGCAATCAGCCCCAGCATTTT
TRBV7-3	TRBJ2-3	NA	TRBD2	CASSLQGGDTDTQYF	TGTGCCAGCAGCTTACAGGGAGGGGACACAGATACGCAGTATTTT
TRBV10-3	TRBJ1-1	NA	NA	CAISDQGGAGTEAFF	TGTGCCATCAGTGATCAGGGAGGGGCAGGCACTGAAGCTTTCTTT
TRBV4-2	TRBJ2-7	few	TRBD1	CASSPSSGQSSYEQYF	TGTGCCAGCAGTCCTAGCTCGGGACAGAGCTCCTACGAGCAGTACTTC
TRBV5-1	TRBJ1-1	NA	NA	CASSSLDSSNTEAFF	TGCGCCAGCAGCTCTTTAGACAGCTCGAACACTGAAGCTTTCTTT
TRBV19	TRBJ2-7	NA	NA	CASSIAGGSSYEQYF	TGTGCCAGTAGTATCGCGGGTGGCTCCTCCTACGAGCAGTACTTC
TRBV7-3	TRBJ2-5	NA	NA	CASSLIPGTETQYF	TGTGCCAGCAGCTTAATCCCCGGGACAGAGACCCAGTACTTC
TRBV5-6	TRBJ2-1	many	TRBD2	CASSLWPPRLAGNHEQFF	TGTGCCAGCAGCTTGTGGCCACCTCGACTAGCGGGAAATCATGAGCAGTTCTTC
TRBV6-5	TRBJ1-5	few	TRBD1	CASSNPTGVQPQHF	TGTGCCAGCAGTAACCCGACAGGGGTTCAGCCCCAGCATTTT
TRBV28	TRBJ2-7	NA	NA	CASSLPAGAAEQYF	TGTGCCAGCAGTCTTCCCGCGGGCGCCGCCGAGCAGTACTTC
TRBV25-1	TRBJ1-3	NA	NA	CASRDGNTIYF	TGTGCCAGCCGGGACGGAAACACCATATATTTT
TRBV4-1	TRBJ2-7	NA	TRBD2	CASSRTSSGSSYEQYF	TGCGCCAGCAGCCGCACTTCTAGCGGGAGCTCCTACGAGCAGTACTTC
TRBV6-1	TRBJ2-2	NA	NA	CASSESLGEAGELFF	TGTGCCAGCAGTGAAAGTTTAGGGGAGGCCGGGGAGCTGTTTTTT
TRBV6-5	TRBJ2-3	NA	NA	CASSYTTDTQYF	TGTGCCAGCAGTTACACCACAGATACGCAGTATTTT
TRBV15	TRBJ2-1	once	NA	CATSGNQAGEQFF	TGTGCCACCAGCGGGAACCAGGCGGGGGAGCAGTTCTTC
TRBV5-1	TRBJ2-3	few	NA	CASSLASTGTDTQYF	TGCGCCAGCAGCTTGGCCTCTACTGGCACAGATACGCAGTATTTT
TRBV2	TRBJ2-7	NA	NA	CASSEAGGTTYEQYF	TGTGCCAGCAGTGAAGCGGGCGGAACAACCTACGAGCAGTACTTC
TRBV19	TRBJ1-5	NA	TRBD1	CASSPGTGGHQPQHF	TGTGCCAGTAGTCCAGGGACAGGGGGACATCAGCCCCAGCATTTT
TRBV27	TRBJ2-3	NA	TRBD2	CASRVRPLAGGADTQYF	TGTGCCAGCAGGGTCCGCCCCCTAGCGGGTGGTGCAGATACGCAGTATTTT
TRBV5-6	TRBJ1-2	NA	TRBD1	CASSLEGQGGSGYTF	TGTGCCAGCAGCTTGGAGGGACAGGGCGGGAGTGGCTACACCTTC
TRBV5-1	TRBJ1-1	NA	NA	CASSLAQEGAAFF	TGCGCCAGCAGCTTGGCTCAGGAAGGGGCGGCTTTCTTT
TRBV11-2	TRBJ2-2	NA	TRBD2	CASSLSLAGGTGELFF	TGTGCCAGCAGCTTAAGTCTAGCGGGAGGGACCGGGGAGCTGTTTTTT
TRBV4-1	TRBJ2-2	many	NA	CASSPNDFRSQDGELFF	TGCGCCAGCAGCCCTAATGACTTTCGTTCCCAGGACGGGGAGCTGTTTTTT
TRBV2	TRBJ2-1	many	TRBD2	CASRPAGGGYNEQFF	TGTGCCAGCAGGCCAGCGGGAGGGGGATACAATGAGCAGTTCTTC